Listed here are 30 T cell receptor beta chains from one sample, sequenced in a study of T-cell memory formation after mild COVID-19. TCRdb used MiXCR to reprocess the 5' RACE reads, holding one entry per CDR3 protein. The repertoire holds roughly 280,000 distinct CDR3 sequences, with 15% to 20% as singletons. Sequenced material: PBMCs or a T cell subset sorted from them (not recorded which). The source is a man in his late teens or twenties who had mild COVID-19 (a few samples of this study predate the infection). Cell type and time point are not known.

This clonotype occurred a few times. The V call is TRBV18, the J call TRBJ1-5, with TRBD1 as a possible D gene (5 bases). Germline loops: CDR1 KGHSH, CDR2 LQKENI. Between the trimmed V and J ends, which lost 2 bases and 1 base, there was a span of 12 bases. This CDR3 is built from 16 residues. The CDR3 DNA reads as TGTGCCAGCTCACCAGGGCAGGGTGGGAGCAATCAGCCCCAGCATTTT. It specifies CASSPGQGGSNQPQHF.

The chain combines TRBV7-8 with TRBJ2-5, with TRBD2 as a possible D gene (6 bases). This CDR3 spans 17 amino acids. Trimming shortened V by 1 base and J by 7 bases, and 22 bases separated the two germline ends. Looked up from germline, CDR1 is SGHVS and CDR2 is FQNEAQ. This CDR3 is CASSLDLLARGEGTQYF. Written as DNA, the CDR3 is TGTGCCAGCAGCTTAGATCTACTAGCCCGCGGCGAAGGGACCCAGTACTTC. The whole variable domain, remainder taken from reference TRBV7-8 and TRBJ2-5, is GAGVSQSPRYKVAKRGQDVALRCDPISGHVSLFWYQQALGQGPEFLTYFQNEAQLDKSGLPSDRFFAERPEGSVSTLKIQRTQQEDSAVYLCASSLDLLARGEGTQYFGPGTRLLVL.

This clonotype was seen more than once but under ten times. The chain combines TRBV6-5 with TRBJ2-2; 13 bases match TRBD2. J gave up 5 bases and V 2 bases, and 5 bases lay outside the gene matches. Germline V CDR1 and CDR2: MNHEY, SVGAGI. The CDR3 totals 17 residues. This CDR3 is CASSYPGLAGATGELFF. The CDR3 DNA reads TGTGCCAGCAGTTACCCTGGACTAGCGGGGGCTACCGGGGAGCTGTTTTTT.

This clonotype was seen a few times. V usage is TRBV7-8 and J usage is TRBJ1-2; D is uncertain. CDR1 is SGHVS, CDR2 FQNEAQ, per germline. CDR3 length: 13 residues. V dropped 8 bases and J dropped 2 bases, with 12 bases sitting between them. CDR3 sequence (DNA): TGTGCCAGCCGCGTAGACCCGAACTATGGCTACACCTTC. This sequence encodes CASRVDPNYGYTF.

The rearrangement uses TRBV2 and TRBJ1-2, with D possibly TRBD1 on 6 matching bases. The V end lost 6 bases, the J end lost 7 bases, and 21 bases lay between the germline ends. Germline CDR1 reads SNHLY; CDR2 reads FYNNEI. The CDR3 consists of 15 residues. The CDR3 here is CASSPPRGGPGGYTF. The CDR3 DNA follows: TGTGCCAGCAGCCCTCCGAGGGGGGGCCCGGGTGGCTACACCTTC.

The gene calls are TRBV20-1 and TRBJ1-1; D gene unclear. CDR3 length: 17 amino acids. V was trimmed by 0 bases and J by 3 bases, leaving 20 bases between them. The germline V gene has CDR1 DFQATT and CDR2 SNEGSKA (reference sequence). The CDR3 protein is CSARDRLPSGLHTEAFF. Written as DNA, the CDR3 is TGCAGTGCTAGAGATCGGCTGCCGTCGGGGTTACACACTGAAGCTTTCTTT.

The CDR3 region is CASSFPSRTGGRRAEAFF. The CDR3 DNA is TGTGCCAGCAGCTTCCCTTCACGGACAGGGGGACGTCGGGCTGAAGCTTTCTTT. This rearrangement joins TRBV11-1 to TRBJ1-1, with TRBD1 matching over 10 bases. With V trimmed by 3 bases and J by 6 bases, 16 bases remained unmatched. Germline CDR1 SGHAT, CDR2 FQDESV (reference sequence). There are 18 residues in the CDR3.

This clonotype was seen a handful of times. V and J are TRBV4-2 and TRBJ2-2, with 12 nucleotides matching TRBD2. V lost 4 bases, J lost 2 bases, and 8 bases stayed unmatched. The CDR3 runs 18 residues. Germline lookup yields CDR1 LGHNA and CDR2 YNFKEQ. CDR3 protein: CASSPQGTSGFNTGELFF. The CDR3 nucleotides are TGTGCCAGCAGCCCCCAGGGGACTAGCGGGTTCAACACCGGGGAGCTGTTTTTT.

CDR3 residues: CASSYRGLGLGYNEQFF. The DNA of the CDR3 is TGTGCCAGCAGTTACCGGGGGTTGGGACTAGGTTACAATGAGCAGTTCTTC. The chain recombines TRBV6-2 or TRBV6-3 with TRBJ2-1; 8 nucleotides match TRBD2. CDR3 length: 17 amino acids. Trimming removed 2 bases from V and 4 bases from J; junction bases left unmatched: 10. Germline CDR1 reads MNHEY; CDR2 reads SVGEGT.

The CDR3 DNA is TGTGCCAGCAGCTCCCGGCCCGGACACTCCTACGAGCAGTACTTC. This codes for CASSSRPGHSYEQYF. V is TRBV7-2 and J is TRBJ2-7; D is perhaps TRBD1 (5 bases). This CDR3 is built from 15 residues. Germline V CDR1 and CDR2: SGHTA, FQGNSA. Trimming shortened V by 4 bases and J by 0 bases, and 13 bases separated the two germline ends.

V usage is TRBV10-3 and J usage is TRBJ1-6; 9 bases agree with TRBD1. CDR1 is ENHRY and CDR2 is SYGVKD in the germline V gene. There are 12 residues in the CDR3. After removal of 8 bases from V and 13 bases from J, the junction contained 6 bases not matched to a gene. The CDR3 DNA follows: TGTGCCATCGGGAGACAGGGGGACCCCCTCCACTTT. The encoded protein is CAIGRQGDPLHF.

The CDR3 sequence: CASSLRDRGRGEQFF. CDR3 nucleotides: TGTGCCAGCAGCCTACGGGACAGGGGGCGCGGGGAGCAGTTCTTC. The chain links TRBV5-6 to TRBJ2-1; 12 bases are shared with TRBD1. The germline V gene encodes CDR1 SGHDT and CDR2 YYEEEE. V shed 4 bases and J 10 bases; nucleotides not matched to a gene: 9. CDR3 length: 15 amino acids.

This clonotype occurred many times. The J gene is TRBJ2-7, the V gene TRBV15; 9 bases are a match to TRBD1. With V trimmed by 3 bases and J by 3 bases, 3 bases remained unmatched. CDR3 length: 14 amino acids. Per the germline V gene, CDR1 is LNHNV and CDR2 is YYDKDF (reference sequence). In DNA form, the CDR3 reads TGTGCCACCAGCAGGGAGGACAGGGGCTACGAGCAGTACGTC. This sequence encodes CATSREDRGYEQYV.

CDR3 nucleotides: TGCGCCAGCAGGTTTTCGACGGCCAATGAGCAGTTCTTC. This gives the protein CASRFSTANEQFF. This sequence joins TRBV5-1 and TRBJ2-1; D remains ambiguous. Trimming stripped 5 bases from V and 6 bases from J, with 12 bases between. The CDR3 covers 13 residues. The germline CDR1 and CDR2 sequences are SGHRS and YFSETQ.

This clonotype was observed a handful of times. This sequence joins TRBV5-1 and TRBJ2-3; D uncertain. The V end was cut by 0 bases, the J end by 1 base, with 9 bases between. CDR1 SGHRS and CDR2 YFSETQ come from the germline V gene. CDR3 length equals 15 residues. The CDR3 is CASSLEAVRTDTQYF. CDR3 nucleotides: TGCGCCAGCAGCTTGGAGGCAGTGCGCACAGATACGCAGTATTTT.

This clonotype was found many times. This sequence joins TRBV7-9 and TRBJ1-1; 7 nucleotides line up with TRBD1. CDR3 size: 13 residues. Germline lookup yields CDR1 SEHNR and CDR2 FQNEAQ (reference sequence). J lost 5 bases, V lost 5 bases, and 5 bases had no gene match. This chain's CDR3 is CASSAQGETEAFF. CDR3 nucleotides: TGTGCCAGCAGCGCGCAGGGGGAAACTGAAGCTTTCTTT.

This clonotype occurred a few times. This chain connects TRBV5-1 to TRBJ1-2; D is uncertain. CDR3 length equals 13 residues. Between the trimmed V and J ends, which lost 1 base and 4 bases, there was a span of 8 bases. The germline V gene has CDR1 SGHRS and CDR2 YFSETQ. The CDR3 DNA reads TGCGCCAGCAGCTTGTCCCAGGTCTATGGCTACACCTTC. This translates into CASSLSQVYGYTF. Full variable domain (rest looked up from reference TRBV5-1 and TRBJ1-2): KAGVTQTPRYLIKTRGQQVTLSCSPISGHRSVSWYQQTPGQGLQFLFEYFSETQRNKGNFPGRFSGRQFSNSRSEMNVSTLELGDSALYLCASSLSQVYGYTFGSGTRLTVV.

This rearrangement joins TRBV12-5 to TRBJ2-7; D not resolved. V lost 4 bases and J lost 3, with 4 bases in between. The CDR3 extends over 11 amino acids. From germline, CDR1 is LGHNT and CDR2 FRNRAP. The CDR3 spells CASGSSYEQYF. The CDR3 DNA is TGTGCTAGTGGTTCCAGCTACGAGCAGTACTTC.

The rearrangement uses TRBV7-2 and TRBJ1-1; 8 bases fit TRBD1. With 7 bases clipped from V and 4 bases from J, the junction kept 8 bases outside the gene matches. This CDR3 has 14 amino acids. Per germline, CDR1 SGHTA and CDR2 FQGNSA. As DNA, the CDR3 is TGTGCCAGCAACAACAGGGGGTTGGGCACTGAAGCTTTCTTT. This encodes CASNNRGLGTEAFF.

The rearrangement links TRBV6-5 to TRBJ2-7; maybe TRBD1 (5 bases). The CDR3 is made up of 14 amino acids. Germline CDR1 reads MNHEY; CDR2 reads SVGAGI. V was clipped by 2 bases and J by 0 bases, with 8 bases between them. The DNA of the CDR3 is TGTGCCAGCAGTTACGGGCAGGGCTCCTACGAGCAGTACGTC. Its translation: CASSYGQGSYEQYV.

The chain joins TRBV2 to TRBJ2-3; 9 bases match TRBD1. CDR3 length: 17 residues. J was trimmed by 3 bases and V by 2 bases; bases with no gene match: 9. CDR1 and CDR2 from the germline V gene are SNHLY and FYNNEI. In DNA form, the CDR3 reads TGTGCCAGCAGTGAAAAGATTACGGGACAGGGAACAGATACGCAGTATTTT. It translates to CASSEKITGQGTDTQYF. Using reference TRBV2 and TRBJ2-3 for the parts outside the CDR3, the full variable domain is EPEVTQTPSHQVTQMGQEVILRCVPISNHLYFYWYRQILGQKVEFLVSFYNNEISEKSEIFDDQFSVERPDGSNFTLKIRSTKLEDSAMYFCASSEKITGQGTDTQYFGPGTRLTVL.

In this sample, this clonotype turned up a few times. CDR3 in amino acids: CASSFSGQGYNSPLHF. CDR3 DNA sequence: TGTGCCAGCAGCTTTAGCGGACAGGGGTATAATTCACCCCTCCACTTT. The chain employs TRBV11-2 and TRBJ1-6, with 9 nucleotides matching TRBD1. With 3 bases clipped from V and 4 bases from J, the junction kept 4 bases outside the gene matches. Per germline, CDR1 SGHAT and CDR2 FQNNGV. This CDR3 has 16 residues.

The DNA for the CDR3 is TGTGCCAGCAGTTTAGGCGGAGCTTTCTTT. Translated, it gives CASSLGGAFF. The chain is built from TRBV12-3 or TRBV12-4 and TRBJ1-1; no firm D call. V was clipped by 1 base and J by 10 bases, with 4 bases between them. This CDR3 has 10 amino acids.

This clonotype has at least ten counts. V and J are TRBV20-1 and TRBJ2-7; D is ambiguous. The germline V gene encodes CDR1 DFQATT and CDR2 SNEGSKA (reference sequence). The CDR3 extends over 10 amino acids. Deletions cut 4 bases from V and 7 bases from J, with 8 bases between. DNA of the CDR3: TGCAGTGCTATGTACGAAGAGCAGTACTTC. Translating gives CSAMYEEQYF.

In regard to this clonotype: This may be a read error, as it is one base from a much larger clone. The chain has TRBV7-6 and TRBJ1-2; TRBD1 might be the D (5 bases). This CDR3 is 13 amino acids long. CDR1 is SGHVS and CDR2 is FNYEAQ in the germline V gene. The CDR3: CAISPRGGGGYTF. The CDR3 nucleotides are TGTGCCATCAGCCCCCGTGGGGGGGGAGGCTACACCTTC.

This chain uses TRBV20-1 with TRBJ2-2, with 8 bases lining up with TRBD2. The CDR3 spans 15 residues. Germline CDR1 DFQATT, CDR2 SNEGSKA (reference sequence). Trimming cost V 6 bases and J 5 bases; bases outside gene matches: 11. CDR3 sequence (DNA): TGCAGTGCCCAAAGCGGGGGCGGATCAACCGGGGAGCTGTTTTTT. This gives the protein CSAQSGGGSTGELFF.

This chain links TRBV19 with TRBJ1-6, with D unresolved. V shed 3 bases and J shed 0 bases, with 12 bases lying between them. This CDR3 has 17 amino acids. Germline CDR1 is LNHDA and CDR2 is SQIVND (reference sequence). DNA for the CDR3: TGTGCCAGTAGTATTGGCACACCGAGCTCCTATAATTCACCCCTCCACTTT. Protein sequence: CASSIGTPSSYNSPLHF.

The chain links TRBV7-2 to TRBJ1-2, with D unclear. Trimming left V 5 bases short and J 5 bases short, with 15 bases between. The CDR3 consists of 14 residues. Per the germline V gene, CDR1 is SGHTA and CDR2 is FQGNSA. CDR3 sequence reads: CASSPLMRAYGYTF. In DNA form, the CDR3 reads TGTGCCAGCAGCCCGCTGATGAGGGCGTATGGCTACACCTTC.

This clonotype was seen many times. The rearrangement uses TRBV7-2 and TRBJ2-7; D perhaps matches TRBD2 (7 bases). V lost 8 bases, J lost 4 bases, and 15 bases lay in between. Germline loops: CDR1 SGHTA, CDR2 FQGNSA. The CDR3 length is 13 residues. CDR3 region: CASGQAGAYEQYF. CDR3 bases: TGTGCCAGCGGTCAGGCGGGGGCATACGAGCAGTACTTC.

This chain joins TRBV6-5 and TRBJ2-2; D is unclear. V lost 9 bases and J 7 bases, leaving 18 bases between the germline ends. Germline V CDR1 and CDR2: MNHEY, SVGAGI. CDR3 length: 14 residues. The CDR3 DNA reads TGTGCCAGTGGGCTTGGGGTTAGGAACGGGGAGCTGTTTTTT. As protein: CASGLGVRNGELFF.